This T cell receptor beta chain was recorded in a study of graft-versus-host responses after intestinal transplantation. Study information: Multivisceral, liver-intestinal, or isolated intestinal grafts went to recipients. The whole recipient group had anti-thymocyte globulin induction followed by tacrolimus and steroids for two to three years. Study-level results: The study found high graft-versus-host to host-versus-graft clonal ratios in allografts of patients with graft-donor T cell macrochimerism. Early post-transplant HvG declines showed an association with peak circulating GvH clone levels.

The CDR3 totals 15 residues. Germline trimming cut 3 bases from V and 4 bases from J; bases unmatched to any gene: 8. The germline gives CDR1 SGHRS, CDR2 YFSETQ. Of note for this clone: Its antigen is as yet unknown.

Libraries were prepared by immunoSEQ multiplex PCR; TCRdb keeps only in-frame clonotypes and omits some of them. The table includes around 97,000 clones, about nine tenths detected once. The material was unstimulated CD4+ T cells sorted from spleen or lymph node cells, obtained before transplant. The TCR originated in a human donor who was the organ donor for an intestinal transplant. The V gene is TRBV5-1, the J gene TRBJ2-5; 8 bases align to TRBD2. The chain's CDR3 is CASSSSGGLSETQYF. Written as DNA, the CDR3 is TGCGCCAGCAGCTCAAGCGGGGGCTTATCAGAGACCCAGTACTTC.